This TCR beta chain is from a study of blood T cell repertoires in COVID-19. Study-level background: Donors in the United States, Italy and Spain gave samples during acute or convalescent COVID-19. The analysed material was cDNA or gDNA that came from T cells, B-cell-depleted T cells, or PBMCs.

As processed by the authors: Reference gene primer amplification gave nucleated cell count estimates. Produced via immunoSEQ multiplex PCR; TCRdb's table is partial and in-frame only. V and J calls and clone size follow that table, whereas D and trimming were derived from the DNA. Of fewer than 300,000 clones listed, around 86% are singletons. With V trimmed by 6 bases and J by 4 bases, 8 bases remained unmatched. The CDR3 is made up of 14 amino acids. Germline V gene lookup returns CDR1 SGHRS and CDR2 YFSETQ. This sequence joins TRBV5-1 and TRBJ1-1; 8 positions agree with TRBD1. The sequence derives from a woman aged 40 to 50 who had recovered from COVID-19. What was sequenced was peripheral blood. CDR3 coding DNA: TGCGCCAGCACCCGGACAGGGCTAAGCACTGAAGCTTTCTTT. Its translation is CASTRTGLSTEAFF.